The 6 T cell receptor beta chains below were found in one sample sequenced in a study of graft-versus-host responses after intestinal transplantation. Measured with immunoSEQ multiplex PCR; TCRdb has only the in-frame clones, and not every one. Of approximately 14,000 clones in the sample, approximately 96% were seen once. The sequenced sample was PBMCs, obtained 9 days after transplant. These receptors originate from a human patient who received an intestinal transplant, so some T cells may come from the graft donor.

The chain has TRBV7-9 and TRBJ2-1, with D unresolved. The CDR3 runs 12 residues. Germline loops: CDR1 SEHNR, CDR2 FQNEAQ (reference sequence). The ends were cut back, 1 base at V and 8 bases at J, with 6 bases in the middle. This CDR3 is CASSLDPDEQFF. The DNA for the CDR3 is TGTGCCAGCAGCTTAGATCCGGATGAGCAGTTCTTC.

The J gene is TRBJ2-6, the V gene TRBV1; TRBD1 is the table's D call and was not checked against the DNA. TRBV1 is a listed pseudogene. The CDR3 is 17 residues long. The CDR3 spells CTSSSSGLQSRANVLTF. The CDR3 bases are TGCACCAGCAGCAGTTCAGGTTTACAAAGTCGGGCCAACGTCCTGACTTTC.

The chain uses TRBV10-1 and TRBJ1-1; TRBD1 aligns across 9 bases. This CDR3 spans 16 amino acids. Germline V lookup: CDR1 WNHNN, CDR2 SYGVQD (reference sequence). With 6 bases clipped from V and 1 base from J, the junction kept 9 bases outside the gene matches. DNA for the CDR3: TGCGCCAGCAGCCGACAGGGGGGACACGGGAACACTGAAGCTTTCTTT. This encodes CASSRQGGHGNTEAFF.

The rearrangement uses TRBV7-9 and TRBJ2-3; 7 bases line up with TRBD2. J gave up 3 bases and V 3 bases, and 6 bases lay outside the gene matches. This CDR3 is built from 15 residues. CDR1 is SEHNR and CDR2 is FQNEAQ in the germline V gene (reference sequence). CDR3 residues: CASSFSGRGTDTQYF. CDR3 DNA: TGTGCCAGCAGCTTTAGCGGGCGGGGAACAGATACGCAGTATTTT.

The chain has TRBV11-2 and TRBJ1-2, with D maybe TRBD1 (6 bases). The CDR3 has 15 amino acids. CDR1 and CDR2 from the germline V gene are SGHAT and FQNNGV. Trimming cost V 0 bases and J 0 bases, with 8 bases left between them. The CDR3 DNA follows: TGTGCCAGCAGCTTAGAGGCAGGGGCTAACTATGGCTACACCTTC. Translating gives CASSLEAGANYGYTF.

The chain links TRBV27 to TRBJ2-6, with TRBD1 identical over 9 bases. The V segment lost 5 bases and the J segment 1 base; nucleotides outside the gene matches: 0. Germline loops: CDR1 MNHEY, CDR2 SMNVEV (reference sequence). This CDR3 has 15 amino acids. CDR3 bases: TGTGCCAGCAGTGGGACAGGGTCTGGGGCCAACGTCCTGACTTTC. Translation: CASSGTGSGANVLTF.